Detailed here is one T cell receptor beta chain. The data are from a study of blood T cells in healthy people across ages. Drawn from each donor were ten milliliters of peripheral blood. The second PCR ran roughly 7 to 11 cycles with a sample-barcoded 5' primer and J-beta primers. TCRdb processed the 5' RACE reads anew with MiXCR; each CDR3 protein has one entry. The data contain 710,000 or so distinct CDR3 sequences, over 20% of them singletons. Trimming pared 5 bases from V and 3 bases from J, leaving 16 bases between. The CDR3 runs to 14 residues. In germline, CDR1 is DFQATT, CDR2 SNEGSKA (reference sequence).

The chain uses TRBV20-1 and TRBJ1-1; D gene ambiguous. Sequencing input: blood. The TCR was taken from a man aged 65-85 years in good health. The CDR3 DNA sequence: TGCAGTGCTCTGTACTTAGGGCGGGACACTGAAGCTTTCTTT. It codes for CSALYLGRDTEAFF.